This T cell receptor beta chain was obtained from a study of blood T cells in healthy people across ages (dated by TCRdb to the mid-2010s). At the level of the whole study: In model experiments, template switching captured about one uniquely barcoded TCR beta cDNA molecule for every two T cells. To avoid experimental bias, donors of different ages were distributed randomly across sequencing lanes. Four age groups were formed from the donors: young (average about 15 years), middle-aged (around 40), aged (62) and long-lived (82). Two additional independent replicas of 1 million unique cDNA reads from the same blood draw were analyzed for two donors (one aged 18 to 30 and one aged 80 or older). Age-related changes in TCR beta repertoire diversity were measured in the study by deep sequencing normalized with unique cDNA molecular identifiers. What the work shows at the level of the full study, not this receptor alone: A strong correlation was found between observed TCR beta diversity and the percentage of naive T cells measured by flow cytometry. Compared with the aged group, the long-lived group had more naive CD4+ T cells, fewer expanded clones and increased TCR diversity, suggesting age selection. Observed TCR beta diversity per million T cells fell roughly linearly with age, and a significant reduction was already apparent by age about 38. Total diversity estimates from one million sequenced T cells were considered lower bounds and underestimates. Bulk unsorted PBMC profiling prevented conclusive comparison of naive and antigen-experienced compartments. Because the CMV infection status of the donors was unknown, age-related changes in expanded clonotypes may potentially have been confounded.

The donors were roughly 39 Caucasian individuals from Russia, aged 6 to 90 years, who were systemically healthy. Approximately 11 milliliters of peripheral blood were drawn from each donor into EDTA-treated Vacutainer tubes. Ficoll-Paque density-gradient centrifugation was used to isolate PBMCs, with at least 7 million obtained per sample. Total RNA, at least 6 micrograms per sample, was extracted from PBMCs with Trizol reagent. For every donor, an aliquot of PBMCs went through flow cytometry to measure the percentages of naive CD45RAhigh/CD27high T cells. Inclusive of the bounding cysteine and phenylalanine, the CDR3 is 14 residues long. Left in the record is the CDR3 DNA by itself, 42 bases read in frame from the first base. V gives up 3 bases and J gives up 7 bases, and the segment between their germline ends measures 13 bases. The sample holds a few counts of this clonotype. The specificity of this receptor is unknown. No base-level quality is on record; no much larger clone is a single base apart.

The library was prepared using 5' RACE. Instrument on record: Illumina HiSeq 2500. A second PCR of roughly 7 to 12 cycles was performed with a sample-barcoded 5' primer and a J-beta primer mix. A unique molecular identifier was introduced onto each TCR beta cDNA molecule by a template-switch 5' adaptor carrying 12 random nucleotides. Each sample yielded at least 3 million CDR3-containing paired-end reads. First-strand cDNA synthesis was performed from all RNA using the Mint cDNA synthesis kit, with priming by a TRBC-specific oligonucleotide. After uracil-DNA glycosylase treatment, a first 18-cycle PCR used universal primers M1SS and BC2_uni_R on all cDNA. Processing in the source paper ran as follows. For normalization, 1 million high-quality reads, each with a distinct molecular identifier, were randomly selected from each sample. Reads sharing molecular identifiers were discarded rather than binned into consensus sequences. MiTCR, set to a Q25 quality threshold and the strictest error-elimination algorithm, was used for CDR3 identification, clonotype clustering and error correction. A nonparametric unseen species model with Euler transformation was used to estimate lower-bound total TCR beta diversity. TCRdb reprocessing: public reads trimmed at Q25 with fastp, clones called with MiXCR, in-frame beta chains kept. Here each entry gathers all rows of one CDR3 protein and keeps the most common genes and DNA. TCRdb's processing, not the authors', yielded these V and J calls. The sample table holds 1,300,000 or so distinct CDR3 sequences, of which roughly 59% were seen once. Of the sample, about 6.7% falls within the top ten clones.

The V and J genes are TRBV12-3 or TRBV12-4 and TRBJ2-1; TRBD1 is a weak D gene call, 7 bases matching. The sample comprised blood. The sequence derives from a man aged 18 to 35 in good health. The sequenced DNA: TGTGCCAGCAGTTTCGTGACAGGGAGGAATGAGCAGTTCTTC. This sequence encodes CASSFVTGRNEQFF.